This passage covers 8 T cell receptor beta chains from one sample sequenced in a study of blood T cells in healthy people across ages. Using a J-beta primer mix together with a sample-barcoded 5' primer, a second PCR was run for about 7 to 12 cycles. TCRdb passed the 5' RACE reads through MiXCR, listing each CDR3 protein once. The sample carries hundreds of thousands of distinct CDR3 sequences, roughly 64% recorded once. The sample taken for sequencing was blood. Receptors originate from a man aged 25-45 years in good health.

Turning to this clonotype: An end of the junction differs from the germline gene, which may be a read error. V is TRBV6-5 and J is TRBJ1-1; D remains ambiguous. Germline CDR1 is MNHEY and CDR2 is SVGAGI. The length of the CDR3 is 13 residues. CDR3 bases: TGTGCCAGCAGTGACTCCCTGGGGAGGGAAGCTTTCTTT. It specifies CASSDSLGREAFF.

The chain uses TRBV4-2 and TRBJ1-1; D is ambiguous. This CDR3 is 12 amino acids long. Germline V CDR1 and CDR2: LGHNA, YNFKEQ. V dropped 4 bases and J dropped 8 bases, with 11 bases sitting between them. CDR3 in amino acids: CASSPVGAEAFF. CDR3 bases: TGTGCCAGCAGCCCCGTTGGAGCCGAAGCTTTCTTT.

V gene TRBV20-1 combines with J gene TRBJ2-3; possibly TRBD2 for D (6 bases). Between the trimmed V and J ends, which lost 1 base and 4 bases, there was a span of 27 bases. There are 19 residues in the CDR3. Germline V gene sequence: CDR1 DFQATT, CDR2 SNEGSKA (reference sequence). The CDR3 protein is CSARVIGGTRSGKADTQYF. CDR3 bases: TGCAGTGCTAGAGTTATCGGGGGTACAAGATCCGGCAAGGCAGATACGCAGTATTTT.

The V and J genes are TRBV6-2 or TRBV6-3 and TRBJ1-2; 8 bases align to TRBD1. CDR1 MNHEY and CDR2 SVGEGT come from the germline V gene. V trimming: 6 bases; J trimming: 8 bases; junction bases outside the gene matches: 8. This CDR3 has 13 amino acids. The CDR3 here is CASRAPGGEGYTF. CDR3 DNA sequence: TGTGCCAGCAGGGCCCCAGGGGGCGAGGGCTACACCTTC.

The rearrangement uses TRBV4-3 and TRBJ2-3; 9 nucleotides match TRBD2. In germline, CDR1 is LGHNA, CDR2 YSLEER. The CDR3 contains 18 residues. Trimming took 1 base from V and 3 from J; bases not matched to a gene: 11. The chain's CDR3 is CASSQGRGGLAGTDTQYF. In DNA, the CDR3 is TGCGCCAGCAGCCAAGGAAGGGGAGGTCTAGCGGGAACAGATACGCAGTATTTT.

The chain combines TRBV20-1 with TRBJ1-4, with unresolved D. The CDR3 consists of 11 residues. Trimming removed 3 bases from V and 8 bases from J, with 7 bases in between. Germline CDR1 reads DFQATT; CDR2 reads SNEGSKA (reference sequence). The CDR3 nucleotides read TGCAGTGCTAGTGATCACGAAAAACTGTTTTTT. Its translation: CSASDHEKLFF.

The rearrangement links TRBV4-2 to TRBJ2-6, with D possibly matching TRBD2 (6 bases). With 2 bases removed from V and 0 bases from J, the gap between germline ends came to 11 bases. The CDR3 spans 17 residues. The germline V gene encodes CDR1 LGHNA and CDR2 YNFKEQ. Here the CDR3 reads CASSQSFSGSGANVLTF. CDR3 bases: TGTGCCAGCAGCCAATCCTTTAGCGGCTCTGGGGCCAACGTCCTGACTTTC.

This chain uses TRBV11-2 with TRBJ2-5; no clear D gene. This CDR3 region has 12 residues. In germline, CDR1 is SGHAT, CDR2 FQNNGV. V was cut by 8 bases and J by 0 bases, with 7 bases left in between. The chain's CDR3 is CASGRNQETQYF. The CDR3 DNA is TGTGCCAGCGGCCGGAACCAAGAGACCCAGTACTTC. Combining the CDR3 with reference TRBV11-2 and TRBJ2-5 gives the whole variable domain EAGVAQSPRYKIIEKRQSVAFWCNPISGHATLYWYQQILGQGPKLLIQFQNNGVVDDSQLPKDRFSAERLKGVDSTLKIQPAKLEDSAVYLCASGRNQETQYFGPGTRLLVL.